The 10 T cell receptor beta chains in this list originate from one sample, sequenced in a study of T cells after yellow fever vaccination. TCRdb ran MiXCR on the 5' RACE reads and lists one entry per CDR3 protein. The table has 99,000 or so distinct CDR3 sequences, 5.8% seen once. The specimen comprised CD8+ T cells sorted from PBMCs, sampled 10 days after the yellow fever booster vaccination. Every receptor here comes from a man aged 18 to 35 who received the YFV17D yellow fever vaccine.

This clonotype appeared a few times. The chain recombines TRBV5-5 with TRBJ2-5; D is undetermined. Germline loops: CDR1 SGHKS, CDR2 YYEKEE (reference sequence). This CDR3 comprises 14 residues. Trimming took 0 bases from V and 5 from J, leaving 11 bases between them. In DNA form, the CDR3 reads TGTGCCAGCAGCTTGGTCTGGGTTAGGGAGACCCAGTACTTC. Its protein product is CASSLVWVRETQYF.

This clonotype was seen ten or more times. The chain recombines TRBV10-3 with TRBJ2-7; TRBD2 matches at 7 bases. Germline loops: CDR1 ENHRY, CDR2 SYGVKD. J lost 0 bases, V lost 3 bases, and 20 bases had no gene match. The CDR3 contains 20 residues. This CDR3 reads CAISDAGGNPSRGFSYEQYF. CDR3 in DNA: TGTGCCATCAGTGACGCCGGGGGGAACCCTTCGCGGGGGTTCTCCTACGAGCAGTACTTC.

V usage is TRBV10-1 and J usage is TRBJ2-5; TRBD1 might be the D (5 bases). This CDR3 comprises 13 residues. In germline, CDR1 is WNHNN, CDR2 SYGVQD (reference sequence). The V end lost 4 bases, the J end lost 5 bases, and 11 bases lay between the germline ends. CDR3 DNA: TGCGCCAGCAGTGGGCCAGGGAAGGAGACCCAGTACTTC. The encoded protein is CASSGPGKETQYF.

This clonotype has more than one count but fewer than ten. The V gene is TRBV5-6, the J gene TRBJ1-5; 7 nucleotides match TRBD1. Trimming took 2 bases from V and 2 from J; bases not matched to a gene: 7. Per the germline V gene, CDR1 is SGHDT and CDR2 is YYEEEE. The CDR3 has 16 residues. CDR3 amino acids: CASSLHGTVGNQPQHF. The CDR3 DNA follows: TGTGCCAGCAGCTTACATGGGACAGTCGGCAATCAGCCCCAGCATTTT. Looking up the rest from reference TRBV5-6 and TRBJ1-5 gives the full variable domain: DAGVTQSPTHLIKTRGQQVTLRCSPKSGHDTVSWYQQALGQGPQFIFQYYEEEERQRGNFPDRFSGHQFPNYSSELNVNALLLGDSALYLCASSLHGTVGNQPQHFGDGTRLSIL.

This clonotype was counted only a few times. The rearrangement uses TRBV27 and TRBJ2-3, with 9 bases lining up with TRBD2. V was pared by 8 bases and J by 5 bases, with 11 bases of the junction left unmatched. The length of the CDR3 is 15 residues. The germline V gene has CDR1 MNHEY and CDR2 SMNVEV (reference sequence). The CDR3 loop is CASRYAGGAIDTQYF. For the CDR3, the DNA is TGTGCCAGCCGGTACGCGGGGGGGGCCATAGATACGCAGTATTTT.

The rearrangement joins TRBV29-1 to TRBJ2-7, with TRBD2 matching 11 bases. Germline loops: CDR1 SQVTM, CDR2 ANQGSEA. The CDR3 runs to 14 residues. V was pared by 7 bases and J by 5 bases, with 10 bases of the junction left unmatched. The CDR3 sequence: CSATELAGVNEQYF. CDR3 DNA sequence: TGCAGCGCCACGGAACTAGCGGGAGTAAACGAGCAGTACTTC.

In this sample, this clonotype turned up a few times. This sequence joins TRBV6-2 or TRBV6-3 and TRBJ1-1; D uncertain. The CDR3 covers 13 residues. Germline CDR1 reads MNHEY; CDR2 reads SVGEGT. With 4 bases removed from V and 7 bases from J, the gap between germline ends came to 13 bases. CDR3 DNA: TGTGCCAGCAGTTCCACCCCGGCTGATGAAGCTTTCTTT. Its translation is CASSSTPADEAFF.

This clonotype was observed a handful of times. The chain has TRBV12-3 or TRBV12-4 and TRBJ2-7; TRBD1 matches at 7 bases. The CDR3 has 18 amino acids. V lost 7 bases and J lost 5; bases outside the gene matches: 23. The CDR3 loop reads CASTTYRDSDTYSHEQYV. The CDR3 nucleotides are TGTGCCAGCACTACTTATAGGGACAGTGATACCTATTCCCACGAGCAGTACGTC.

The chain couples TRBV28 to TRBJ2-3; D may be TRBD1 (6 bases). Looked up from germline, CDR1 is MDHEN and CDR2 is SYDVKM. Deletions cut 3 bases from V and 5 bases from J, with 15 bases between. The CDR3 totals 15 residues. CDR3 nucleotide sequence: TGTGCCAGCAGTTTTGGTGGACAGTTGATAGATACGCAGTATTTT. This codes for CASSFGGQLIDTQYF. Drawing the rest from reference TRBV28 and TRBJ2-3, the complete variable domain is DVKVTQSSRYLVKRTGEKVFLECVQDMDHENMFWYRQDPGLGLRLIYFSYDVKMKEKGDIPEGYSVSREKKERFSLILESASTNQTSMYLCASSFGGQLIDTQYFGPGTRLTVL.

This clonotype showed up just a few times. The chain recombines TRBV5-4 with TRBJ2-5; D is undetermined. The ends were cut back, 1 base at V and 0 bases at J, with 7 bases in the middle. CDR1 is SGHNT and CDR2 is YYREEE in the germline V gene (reference sequence). This CDR3 is built from 14 residues. The CDR3, as DNA: TGTGCCAGCAGCTTGATAGACAACCAAGAGACCCAGTACTTC. Protein sequence: CASSLIDNQETQYF.